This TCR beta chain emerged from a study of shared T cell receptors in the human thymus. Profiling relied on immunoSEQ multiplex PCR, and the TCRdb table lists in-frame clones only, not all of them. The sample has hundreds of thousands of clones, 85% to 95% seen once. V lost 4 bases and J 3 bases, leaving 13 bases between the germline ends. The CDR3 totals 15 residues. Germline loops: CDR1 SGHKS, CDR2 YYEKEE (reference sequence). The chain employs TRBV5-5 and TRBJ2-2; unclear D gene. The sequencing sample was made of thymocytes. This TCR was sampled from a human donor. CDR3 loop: CASSPVTGYTGELFF. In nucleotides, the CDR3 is TGTGCCAGCAGCCCGGTAACCGGTTACACCGGGGAGCTGTTTTTT.